This is a list of T cell receptor beta chains from one sample in a study. TCRdb processed the 5' RACE reads anew with MiXCR; each CDR3 protein has one entry. Counted here are about 43,000 distinct CDR3 sequences, roughly 29% occurring once; the ten biggest clones make up about 3.9%. The sequencing sample was made of memory CD4+ T cells sorted from a lymph node. These receptors were collected from a female donor with breast cancer. Each CDR3 is given with its conserved first and last residue. D genes are given only for firm matches. For some rows the clone size is stated as once, few or many, or as a class when expanded; others skip it.

V gene: TRBV3-1
D gene: -
clone size: many
J gene: TRBJ1-5
CDR3 DNA: TGTGCCAGCAGCCAAGATGGGGCCTCTCAGCCCCAGCATTTT
CDR3 protein: CASSQDGASQPQHF

V gene: TRBV29-1
D gene: -
clone size: few
J gene: TRBJ2-7
CDR3 DNA: TGCAGCGTTGCCCACGGGCAGGACTACGAGCAGTACTTC
CDR3 protein: CSVAHGQDYEQYF

V gene: TRBV7-3
D gene: -
clone size: few
J gene: TRBJ2-7
CDR3 DNA: TGTGCCAGCAGCTTGGGAGACAGGCCCTACGAGCAGTACTTC
CDR3 protein: CASSLGDRPYEQYF

V gene: TRBV7-8
D gene: TRBD2
clone size: -
J gene: TRBJ2-7
CDR3 DNA: TGTGCCAGCAGCTCATGGGGACTAGAGGACTACGAGCAGTACTTC
CDR3 protein: CASSSWGLEDYEQYF

V gene: TRBV12-3/TRBV12-4
D gene: -
clone size: few
J gene: TRBJ2-3
CDR3 DNA: TGTGCCAGCAGTTTGAGAGAAGATACGCAGTATTTT
CDR3 protein: CASSLREDTQYF

V gene: TRBV27
D gene: -
clone size: few
J gene: TRBJ2-5
CDR3 DNA: TGTGCCAGCAGTCCATGGACAGGAGGGACGGAGACCCAGTACTTC
CDR3 protein: CASSPWTGGTETQYF

V gene: TRBV7-9
D gene: -
clone size: -
J gene: TRBJ2-5
CDR3 DNA: TGTGCCAGCAGCCACCCGGGAGAAAGGGAGACCCAGTACTTC
CDR3 protein: CASSHPGERETQYF

V gene: TRBV15
D gene: -
clone size: few
J gene: TRBJ2-5
CDR3 DNA: TGTGCCACCAGCAGAGAGTCAGGGTTTCTGGAGACCCAGTACTTC
CDR3 protein: CATSRESGFLETQYF

V gene: TRBV5-4
D gene: TRBD2
clone size: -
J gene: TRBJ2-5
CDR3 DNA: TGTGCCAGCAGCTCAGGACTAGCAGAGACCCAGTACTTC
CDR3 protein: CASSSGLAETQYF

V gene: TRBV7-6
D gene: -
clone size: few
J gene: TRBJ2-2
CDR3 DNA: TGTGCCAGCAGCTTAGCGCTCCCCGGGCCGACGAACACCGGGGAGCTGTTTTTT
CDR3 protein: CASSLALPGPTNTGELFF

V gene: TRBV11-2
D gene: -
clone size: many
J gene: TRBJ2-3
CDR3 DNA: TGTGCCAGCAGCTTAGATCGGGGCAGCACAGATACGCAGTATTTT
CDR3 protein: CASSLDRGSTDTQYF

V gene: TRBV4-3
D gene: -
clone size: -
J gene: TRBJ2-3
CDR3 DNA: TGCGCCAGCAGCCTAGCGGTGGAGGGCACAGATACGCAGTATTTT
CDR3 protein: CASSLAVEGTDTQYF

V gene: TRBV4-1
D gene: -
clone size: -
J gene: TRBJ2-5
CDR3 DNA: TGCGCCAGCAGCCAAGATGGGATAGCGAGGGGCCAAGAGACCCAGTACTTC
CDR3 protein: CASSQDGIARGQETQYF

V gene: TRBV12-3/TRBV12-4
D gene: TRBD1
clone size: -
J gene: TRBJ1-5
CDR3 DNA: TGTGCCAGCAGTTTCGAGACAGGGACAACAAATCAGCCCCAGCATTTT
CDR3 protein: CASSFETGTTNQPQHF

V gene: TRBV3-1
D gene: TRBD2
clone size: few
J gene: TRBJ2-3
CDR3 DNA: TGTGCCAGCAGCCAAGTCAAGCGGGGCGCGGGGGATACGCAGTATTTT
CDR3 protein: CASSQVKRGAGDTQYF

V gene: TRBV4-1
D gene: TRBD2
clone size: few
J gene: TRBJ2-3
CDR3 DNA: TGCGCCAGCAGCCAGTGGGGGGGGGCAGATACGCAGTATTTT
CDR3 protein: CASSQWGGADTQYF

V gene: TRBV4-1
D gene: TRBD1
clone size: -
J gene: TRBJ2-2
CDR3 DNA: TGCGCCAGCAGCCAAGATCTAGGGACAGGGGAAACCGGGGAGCTGTTTTTT
CDR3 protein: CASSQDLGTGETGELFF

V gene: TRBV3-1
D gene: -
clone size: few
J gene: TRBJ2-3
CDR3 DNA: TGTGCCAGCAGCCAGCGGTATAGCACAGATACGCAGTATTTT
CDR3 protein: CASSQRYSTDTQYF

V gene: TRBV7-2
D gene: -
clone size: few
J gene: TRBJ1-1
CDR3 DNA: TGTGCCAGCAGCTCATCGGCCTCCTGGGCGACCAAAGCTTTCTTT
CDR3 protein: CASSSSASWATKAFF

V gene: TRBV27
D gene: TRBD1
clone size: few
J gene: TRBJ2-3
CDR3 DNA: TGTGCCAGCAGTGGGGGACAGAAAACGCAGTATTTT
CDR3 protein: CASSGGQKTQYF

V gene: TRBV2
D gene: -
clone size: -
J gene: TRBJ2-3
CDR3 DNA: TGTGCCAGCTTGGGGCCAGGGTCGACCCATACCACGCAGTATTTT
CDR3 protein: CASLGPGSTHTTQYF

V gene: TRBV2
D gene: TRBD1
clone size: -
J gene: TRBJ1-1
CDR3 DNA: TGTGCCAGCGACAGGGGAGGTACTGAAGCTTTCTTT
CDR3 protein: CASDRGGTEAFF

V gene: TRBV10-3
D gene: -
clone size: -
J gene: TRBJ2-2
CDR3 DNA: TGTGCCGTCAGTGAGGCCGGACTGGACACCGGGGAGCTGTTTTTT
CDR3 protein: CAVSEAGLDTGELFF

V gene: TRBV3-1
D gene: -
clone size: few
J gene: TRBJ2-5
CDR3 DNA: TGTGCCAGCAGCCGCGGGACAGCGGCTGGAGAGACCCAGTACTTC
CDR3 protein: CASSRGTAAGETQYF

V gene: TRBV7-6
D gene: -
clone size: -
J gene: TRBJ2-3
CDR3 DNA: TGTGCCAGCAGCCCGGACAGACAAACAGATACGCAGTATTTT
CDR3 protein: CASSPDRQTDTQYF

V gene: TRBV4-1
D gene: -
clone size: few
J gene: TRBJ2-7
CDR3 DNA: TGCGCCAGCAGCCAAGGGGACAGACTAGTCTACGAGCAGTACTTC
CDR3 protein: CASSQGDRLVYEQYF

V gene: TRBV28
D gene: -
clone size: many
J gene: TRBJ2-1
CDR3 DNA: TGTGCCAGCAGTTTATTGGGGAATGAGCAGTTCTTC
CDR3 protein: CASSLLGNEQFF

V gene: TRBV20-1
D gene: -
clone size: few
J gene: TRBJ2-1
CDR3 DNA: TGCAGTGCCGACACTGCACAGACCGCCTACAATGAGCAGTTCTTC
CDR3 protein: CSADTAQTAYNEQFF

V gene: TRBV25-1
D gene: -
clone size: -
J gene: TRBJ2-1
CDR3 DNA: TGTGCCAGCAGTGGAGGCGGATCCCACAATGAGCAGTTCTTC
CDR3 protein: CASSGGGSHNEQFF

V gene: TRBV27
D gene: TRBD1
clone size: -
J gene: TRBJ1-1
CDR3 DNA: TGTGCCAGCACATTAAGCCAGGGGGCAGGCGAAGCTTTCTTT
CDR3 protein: CASTLSQGAGEAFF